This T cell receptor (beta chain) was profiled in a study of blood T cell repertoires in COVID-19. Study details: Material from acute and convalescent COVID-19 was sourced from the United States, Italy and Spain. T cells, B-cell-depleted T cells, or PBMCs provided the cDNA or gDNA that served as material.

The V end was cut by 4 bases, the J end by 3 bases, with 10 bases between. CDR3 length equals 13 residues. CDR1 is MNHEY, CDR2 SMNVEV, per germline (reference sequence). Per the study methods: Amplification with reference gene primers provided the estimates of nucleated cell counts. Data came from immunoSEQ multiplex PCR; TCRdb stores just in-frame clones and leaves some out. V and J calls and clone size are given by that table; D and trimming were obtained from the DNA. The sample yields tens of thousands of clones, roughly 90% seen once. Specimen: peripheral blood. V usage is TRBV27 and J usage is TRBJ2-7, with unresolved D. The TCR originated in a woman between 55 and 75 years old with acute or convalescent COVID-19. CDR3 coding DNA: TGTGCCAGCAGTTCCTCGACGGGCTACGAGCAGTACGTC. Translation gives CASSSSTGYEQYV.